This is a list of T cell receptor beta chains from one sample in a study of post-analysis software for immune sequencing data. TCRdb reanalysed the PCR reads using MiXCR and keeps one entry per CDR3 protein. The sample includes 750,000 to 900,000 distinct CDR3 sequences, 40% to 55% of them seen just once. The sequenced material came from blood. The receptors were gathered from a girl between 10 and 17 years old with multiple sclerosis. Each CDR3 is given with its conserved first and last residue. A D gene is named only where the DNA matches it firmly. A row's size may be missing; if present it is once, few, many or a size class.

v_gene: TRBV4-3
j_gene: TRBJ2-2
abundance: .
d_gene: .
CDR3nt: TGCGCCAGCAGCCAAGACTACAGGGTCGATACCGGGGAGCTGTTTTTT
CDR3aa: CASSQDYRVDTGELFF

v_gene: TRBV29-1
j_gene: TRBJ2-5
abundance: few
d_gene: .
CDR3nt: TGCAGCGCTACTTGGACCCACGAGACCCAGTACTTC
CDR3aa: CSATWTHETQYF

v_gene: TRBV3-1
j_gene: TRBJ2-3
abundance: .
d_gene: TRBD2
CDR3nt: TGTGCCAGCAGCCCCATACCTGGACTAGCGGGAGGGACAGATACGCAGTATTTT
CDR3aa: CASSPIPGLAGGTDTQYF

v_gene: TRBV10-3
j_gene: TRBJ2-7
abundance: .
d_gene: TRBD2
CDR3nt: TGTGCCACCCTAGCGGGAGGCAGATACGAGCAGTACTTC
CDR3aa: CATLAGGRYEQYF

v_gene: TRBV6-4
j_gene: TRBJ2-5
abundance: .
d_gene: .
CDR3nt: TGTGCCAGCAGTGACTCCGGCAGAAGGTTTCAAGAGACCCAGTACTTC
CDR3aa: CASSDSGRRFQETQYF

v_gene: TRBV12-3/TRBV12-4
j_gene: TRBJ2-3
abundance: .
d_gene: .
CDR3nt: TGTGCCAGCAGTTTACCGGACTGGTACACAGATACGCAGTATTTT
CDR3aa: CASSLPDWYTDTQYF

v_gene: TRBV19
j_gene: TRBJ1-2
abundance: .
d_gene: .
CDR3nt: TGTGCCAGTAGTATAGGGGGTGGCTACACCTTC
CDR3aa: CASSIGGGYTF

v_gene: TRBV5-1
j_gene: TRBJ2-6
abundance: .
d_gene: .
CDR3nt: TGCGCCAGCAGCTTTGCACCCACTGGGGCCAACGTCCTGACTTTC
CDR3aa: CASSFAPTGANVLTF

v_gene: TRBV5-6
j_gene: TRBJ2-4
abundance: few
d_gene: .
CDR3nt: TGTGCCAGCAGCTTTTACAGGAACCTAGCCAAAAACATTCAGTACTTC
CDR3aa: CASSFYRNLAKNIQYF

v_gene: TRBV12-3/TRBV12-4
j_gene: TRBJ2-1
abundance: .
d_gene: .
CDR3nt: TGTGCCAGCAGTTTAGGGCTAATCCAGGATGAGCAGTTCTTC
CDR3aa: CASSLGLIQDEQFF

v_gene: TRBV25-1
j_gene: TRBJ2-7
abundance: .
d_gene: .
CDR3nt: TGTGCCAGCACTCCCCGGGTTTCCTACGAGCAGTACTTC
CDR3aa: CASTPRVSYEQYF

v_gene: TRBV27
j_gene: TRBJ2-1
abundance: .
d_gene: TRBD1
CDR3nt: TGTGCCAGCAGAACCGGGACAGGGGGCAATGAACAGTTCTTC
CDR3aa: CASRTGTGGNEQFF

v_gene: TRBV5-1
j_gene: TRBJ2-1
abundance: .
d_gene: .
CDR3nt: TGCGCCAGCAGCTTGGACCGGGGAGCTGGCTACAATGAGCAGTTCTTC
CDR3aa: CASSLDRGAGYNEQFF

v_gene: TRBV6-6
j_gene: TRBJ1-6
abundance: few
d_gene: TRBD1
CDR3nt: TGTGCCAGCACTCAACAGGGGCGGCCCCTCCACTTT
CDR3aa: CASTQQGRPLHF

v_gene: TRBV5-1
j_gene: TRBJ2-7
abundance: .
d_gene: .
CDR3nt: TGCGCCAGCAGCTTGGATCACGCCTCCTACGAGCAGTACTTC
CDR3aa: CASSLDHASYEQYF

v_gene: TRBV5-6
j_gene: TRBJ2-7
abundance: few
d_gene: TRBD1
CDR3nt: TGTGCCAGCAGTGGCGGACAGGGGATAACCTACGAGCAGTACTTC
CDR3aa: CASSGGQGITYEQYF

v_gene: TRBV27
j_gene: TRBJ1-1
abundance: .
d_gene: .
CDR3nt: TGTGCCAGCAGTTTAGACAGGATGAACACTGAAGCTTTCTTT
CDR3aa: CASSLDRMNTEAFF

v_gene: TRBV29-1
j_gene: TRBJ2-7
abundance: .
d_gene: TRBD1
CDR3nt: TGCAGCGTTGTGGACAGGACCTACGAGCAGTACTTC
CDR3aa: CSVVDRTYEQYF

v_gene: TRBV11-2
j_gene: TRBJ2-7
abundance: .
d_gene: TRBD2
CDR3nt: TGTGCCAGCAGCTTATTTGTAATGGGGACTACCCGGAGGGCTGGATACGAGCAGTACTTC
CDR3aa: CASSLFVMGTTRRAGYEQYF

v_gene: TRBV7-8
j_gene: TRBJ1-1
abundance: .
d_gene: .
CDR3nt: TGTGCCAGCAGCCCCGGGGGGCGCGGGGACACTGAAGCTTTCTTT
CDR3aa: CASSPGGRGDTEAFF

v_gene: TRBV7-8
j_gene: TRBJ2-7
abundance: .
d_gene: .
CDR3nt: TGTGCCAGCAGCTTCCAGTTCCAAGTCGACGAGCAGTACTTC
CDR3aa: CASSFQFQVDEQYF

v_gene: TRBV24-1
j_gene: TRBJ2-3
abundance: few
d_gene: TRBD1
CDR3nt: TGTGCCACCAGTGTAACAGGGGCAGATACGCAGTATTTT
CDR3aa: CATSVTGADTQYF

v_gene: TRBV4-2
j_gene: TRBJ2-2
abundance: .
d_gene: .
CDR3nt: TGTGCCAGCAGCATTCGCGTCACCGGGGAGCTGTTTTTT
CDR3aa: CASSIRVTGELFF

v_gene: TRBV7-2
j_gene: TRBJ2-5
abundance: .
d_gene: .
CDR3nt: TGTGCCAGCAGCTTATCGGGCAGCCAGGTATATGAGCAGTACTTC
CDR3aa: CASSLSGSQVYEQYF

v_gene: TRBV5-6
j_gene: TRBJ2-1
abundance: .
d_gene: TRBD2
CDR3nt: TGTGCCAGCAACATACTAGCGGTCCATGAGCAGTTCTTC
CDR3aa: CASNILAVHEQFF

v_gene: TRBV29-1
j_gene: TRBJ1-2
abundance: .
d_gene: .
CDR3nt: TGCAGCGATTCAGGGGCCTCTGGCTACACCTTC
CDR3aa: CSDSGASGYTF

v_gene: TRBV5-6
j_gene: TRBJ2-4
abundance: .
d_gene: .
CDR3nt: TGTGCCAGCAGCTTCCGACAGCTAGCCAAAAACATTCAGTACTTC
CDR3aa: CASSFRQLAKNIQYF

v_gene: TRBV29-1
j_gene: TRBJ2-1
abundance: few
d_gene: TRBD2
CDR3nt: TGCAGCGTTGGTTCTAGCGGGAGCTACAATGAGCAGTTCTTC
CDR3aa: CSVGSSGSYNEQFF

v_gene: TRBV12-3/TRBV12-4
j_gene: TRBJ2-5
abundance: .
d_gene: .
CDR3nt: TGTGCCAGCAGTGATAGACCTGGGCAAGAGACCCAGTACTTC
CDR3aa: CASSDRPGQETQYF

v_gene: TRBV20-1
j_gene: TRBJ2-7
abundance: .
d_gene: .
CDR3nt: TGCAGTGCTAGAGTGGCAGGAACCTACGAGCAGTACTTC
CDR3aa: CSARVAGTYEQYF

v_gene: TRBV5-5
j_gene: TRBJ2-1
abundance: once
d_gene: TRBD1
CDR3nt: TGTGCCAGCAGCTTGGGGACAGGGCTAACCTACAATGAGCAGTTCTTC
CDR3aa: CASSLGTGLTYNEQFF

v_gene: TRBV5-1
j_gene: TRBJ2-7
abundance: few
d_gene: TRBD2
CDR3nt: TGCGCCAGCACCGGGACTAGCGTTAGCGAGCAGTACTTC
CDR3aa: CASTGTSVSEQYF

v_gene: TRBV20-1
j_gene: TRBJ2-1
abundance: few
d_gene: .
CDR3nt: TGCAGTGCCCACCAGGGGCCAAACAATGAGCAGTTCTTC
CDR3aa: CSAHQGPNNEQFF

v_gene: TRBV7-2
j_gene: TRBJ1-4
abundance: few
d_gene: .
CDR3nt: TGTGCCAGCAGTCCGTCCGTGGGGGATGAAAAACTGTTTTTT
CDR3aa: CASSPSVGDEKLFF

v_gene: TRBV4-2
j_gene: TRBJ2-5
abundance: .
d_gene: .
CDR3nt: TGTGCCAGCAGCCAAGTTTGGTCGGAGACCCAGTACTTC
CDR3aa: CASSQVWSETQYF

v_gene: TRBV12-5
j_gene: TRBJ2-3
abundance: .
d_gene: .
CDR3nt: TGTGCTAGTGGTTTGATGGGAGTTGGAAGCGGAGATACGCAGTATTTT
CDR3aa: CASGLMGVGSGDTQYF

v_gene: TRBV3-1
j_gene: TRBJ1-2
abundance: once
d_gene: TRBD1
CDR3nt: TGTGCCAGCAGCCAGGTCGGGACAGGGAGCGATGGCTACACCTTC
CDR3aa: CASSQVGTGSDGYTF

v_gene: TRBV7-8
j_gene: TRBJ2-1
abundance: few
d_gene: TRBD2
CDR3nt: TGTGCCAGCTCAATATCGGCGCTAGCGGGCGTATCGGGTGAGCAGTTCTTC
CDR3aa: CASSISALAGVSGEQFF

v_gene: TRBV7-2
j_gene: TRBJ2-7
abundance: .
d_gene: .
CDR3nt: TGTGCCAGCAGCTTAGCGGTGGTTGCGGGCGAGCAGTACTTC
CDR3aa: CASSLAVVAGEQYF

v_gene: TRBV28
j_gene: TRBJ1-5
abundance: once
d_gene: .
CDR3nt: TGTGCCAGCAGTCCCCCGTCCGTGGGCAATCAGCCCCAGCATTTT
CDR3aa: CASSPPSVGNQPQHF

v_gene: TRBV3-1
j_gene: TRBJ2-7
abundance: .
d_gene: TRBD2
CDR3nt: TGTGCCGGCAGAGGTAGCGGGAGAGGTGAGCAGTACTTC
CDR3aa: CAGRGSGRGEQYF

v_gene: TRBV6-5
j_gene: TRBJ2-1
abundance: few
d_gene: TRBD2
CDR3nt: TGTGCCAGCAGATTAGGAACTAGCGGGAGTACCTATGAGCAGTTCTTC
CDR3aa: CASRLGTSGSTYEQFF

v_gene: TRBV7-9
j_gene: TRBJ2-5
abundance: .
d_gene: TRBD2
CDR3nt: TGTGCCAGCAGCTGGACTAGCGGCTGGGAGACCCAGTACTTC
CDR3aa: CASSWTSGWETQYF

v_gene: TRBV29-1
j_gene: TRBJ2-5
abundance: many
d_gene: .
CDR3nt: TGCAGCGTTGACCGGGGACAAGAGACCCAGTACTTC
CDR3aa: CSVDRGQETQYF

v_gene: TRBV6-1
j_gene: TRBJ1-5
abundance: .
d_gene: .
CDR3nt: TGTGCCAGCGTATTCGGCAATCAGCCCCAGCATTTT
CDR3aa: CASVFGNQPQHF

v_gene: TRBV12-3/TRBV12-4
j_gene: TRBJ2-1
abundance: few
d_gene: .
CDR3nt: TGTGCCACCTCTTGGGGGAATGAGCAGTTCTTC
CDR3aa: CATSWGNEQFF

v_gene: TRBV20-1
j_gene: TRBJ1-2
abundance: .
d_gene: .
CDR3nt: TGCAGTGCTAGGTGGCGCCATGGCTACACCTTC
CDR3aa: CSARWRHGYTF

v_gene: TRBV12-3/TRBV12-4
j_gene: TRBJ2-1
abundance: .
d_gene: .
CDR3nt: TGTGCCAGCAGTTTAGGGGGGGAAATCTACAATGAGCAGTTCTTC
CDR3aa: CASSLGGEIYNEQFF

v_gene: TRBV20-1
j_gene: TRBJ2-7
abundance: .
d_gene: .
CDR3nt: TGCAGTGCTAGATATTCTAGCGACTACGAGCAGTACTTC
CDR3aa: CSARYSSDYEQYF

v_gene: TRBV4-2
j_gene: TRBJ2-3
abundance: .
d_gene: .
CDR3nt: TGTGCCAGCAGCCAAGATCACAGGGCAGATACGCAGTATTTT
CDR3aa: CASSQDHRADTQYF

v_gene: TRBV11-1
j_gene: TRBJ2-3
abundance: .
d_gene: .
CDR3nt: TGTGCCAGCAGCCGATTTCGTGATACGCAGTATTTT
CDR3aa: CASSRFRDTQYF

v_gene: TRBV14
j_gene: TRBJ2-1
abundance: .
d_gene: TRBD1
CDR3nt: TGTGCCAGCAGCCAAGGACAGGGGGCATCCTACAATGAGCAGTTCTTC
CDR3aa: CASSQGQGASYNEQFF

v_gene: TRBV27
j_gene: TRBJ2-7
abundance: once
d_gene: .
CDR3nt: TGTGCCAGCGCCATCCTAGGAGGGCTCTCCGAGCAGTACTTC
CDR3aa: CASAILGGLSEQYF

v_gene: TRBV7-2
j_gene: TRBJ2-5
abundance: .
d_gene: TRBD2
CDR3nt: TGTGCCAGCAGCTTACAGGGGCTAGCGGGAAAAGAGACCCAGTACTTC
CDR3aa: CASSLQGLAGKETQYF

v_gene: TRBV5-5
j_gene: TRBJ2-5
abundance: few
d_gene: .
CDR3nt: TGTGCCAGCAGCTTGGAGTCCTACCAAGAGACCCAGTACTTC
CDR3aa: CASSLESYQETQYF

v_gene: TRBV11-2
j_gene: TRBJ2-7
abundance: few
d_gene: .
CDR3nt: TGTGCCAGCAGCTCGAGTATGTACGAGCAGTACTTC
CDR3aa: CASSSSMYEQYF

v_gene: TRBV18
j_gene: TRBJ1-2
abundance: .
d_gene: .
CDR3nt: TGTGCCAGCTCACCAGAGCCTGCAGCAGGGCATTCCTATGGCTACACCTTC
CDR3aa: CASSPEPAAGHSYGYTF

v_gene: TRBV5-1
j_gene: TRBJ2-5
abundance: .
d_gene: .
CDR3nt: TGCGCCAGCAGCTCCTTAGGAGGGGAGACCCAGTACTTC
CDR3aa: CASSSLGGETQYF

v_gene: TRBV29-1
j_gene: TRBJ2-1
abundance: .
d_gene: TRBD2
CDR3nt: TGCAGCGCCGTAGCGGGAGGAAACGACAATGAGCAGTTCTTC
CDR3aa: CSAVAGGNDNEQFF